Below are 9 T cell receptor beta chains sequenced from a single sample in a study of T cell responses to AZD1222 COVID-19 vaccine (dated by TCRdb to 2020 to 2023). Libraries came from the immunoSEQ multiplex PCR assay. This immuneACCESS table, as held by TCRdb, lists in-frame sequences with V and J called but not all clones. Of the missing ones, under half trace to an unresolved V gene in checked studies; the others have no known cause. In this sample the table shows roughly 150,000 clones, 80% to 90% of which occur a single time. The ten largest make up about a tenth of the sample. Taken with the paper, the label for time point translates to: about 28 days (+/-7) after the second vaccine dose. The sequencing used peripheral blood, collected 28 days after the second AZD1222 dose. All receptors come from an adult who received the AZD1222 COVID-19 vaccine.

This rearrangement joins TRBV29-1 to TRBJ1-3, with D perhaps TRBD1 (5 bases). Trimming left V 6 bases short and J 4 bases short, with 13 bases between. Germline V CDR1 and CDR2: SQVTM, ANQGSEA. CDR3 length equals 13 residues. The CDR3 nucleotides are TGCAGCGTATCCGAGGGGCCAGGAAACACCATATATTTT. Translation gives CSVSEGPGNTIYF.

The genes are TRBV7-9 and TRBJ1-1; TRBD1 might be the D (5 bases). V was pared by 5 bases and J by 7 bases, with 11 bases between. Germline lookup yields CDR1 SEHNR and CDR2 FQNEAQ (reference sequence). The CDR3 has 12 residues. CDR3 protein: CASSRGGLEAFF. The CDR3 bases are TGTGCCAGCAGCCGGGGGGGACTTGAAGCTTTCTTT.

The chain joins TRBV7-3 to TRBJ2-2; TRBD2 matches at 13 bases. Germline V gene sequence: CDR1 SGHTA, CDR2 FQGTGA. The V and J ends lost 5 bases and 9 bases, in that order; junction bases with no gene match: 12. CDR3 length: 17 residues. The CDR3 loop reads CASSQGAGTSGTRELFF. DNA of the CDR3: TGTGCCAGCAGCCAAGGGGCCGGGACTAGCGGGACCCGGGAGCTGTTTTTT.

The chain joins TRBV3-1 (or the pseudogene TRBV3-2) to TRBJ2-3; 8 positions match TRBD1. With V trimmed by 3 bases and J by 3 bases, 5 bases remained unmatched. The CDR3 extends over 15 amino acids. CDR1 and CDR2 from the germline V gene are LGHDT and YNNKEL (reference sequence). This CDR3 is CASSHDRGRTDTQYF. The CDR3 nucleotides are TGTGCCAGCAGCCACGACAGGGGAAGGACAGATACGCAGTATTTT.

V and J are TRBV10-1 and TRBJ2-2, with 8 bases that match TRBD1. CDR3 length: 19 amino acids. The germline gives CDR1 WNHNN, CDR2 SYGVQD (reference sequence). Trimming removed 4 bases from V and 1 base from J; junction bases left unmatched: 14. The CDR3 loop is CASSVRGTGSGVNTGELFF. The CDR3 bases are TGCGCCAGCAGTGTCCGCGGGACAGGTAGCGGCGTGAACACCGGGGAGCTGTTTTTT.

The V and J genes are TRBV19 and TRBJ2-1, with 11 bases lining up with TRBD2. The germline V gene encodes CDR1 LNHDA and CDR2 SQIVND (reference sequence). Unmatched junction bases numbered 5, after V lost 3 bases and J lost 4 bases. The CDR3 covers 16 residues. Here the CDR3 DNA reads TGTGCCAGTAGTATTGCTAGCGGGAGGCTGTACAATGAGCAGTTCTTC. This translates into CASSIASGRLYNEQFF.

The V gene is TRBV5-1, the J gene TRBJ2-3, with D perhaps matching TRBD2 (6 bases). Germline V gene data show CDR1 as SGHRS and CDR2 as YFSETQ. CDR3 length: 16 residues. Trimming left V 0 bases short and J 2 bases short, with 13 bases between. The CDR3 reads CASSLGGSGYTDTQYF. CDR3 in DNA: TGCGCCAGCAGCTTGGGCGGTAGCGGCTACACAGATACGCAGTATTTT.

The V gene is TRBV4-2, the J gene TRBJ1-1; D is unclear. Trimming left V 2 bases short and J 1 base short, with 11 bases between. The CDR3 contains 15 residues. CDR1 is LGHNA, CDR2 YNFKEQ, per germline. The CDR3 reads CASSQQRFGNTEAFF. For the CDR3, the DNA is TGTGCCAGCAGCCAACAGAGATTCGGGAACACTGAAGCTTTCTTT.

The chain employs TRBV28 and TRBJ2-4; 8 bases map to TRBD1. The trim removed 10 bases at V and 0 bases at J, leaving 8 bases unmatched. This CDR3 has 15 amino acids. Germline CDR1 MDHEN, CDR2 SYDVKM. CDR3 bases: TGTGCCACCCAACAGGGGGAACTAGCCAAAAACATTCAGTACTTC. It is translated as CATQQGELAKNIQYF. Using reference TRBV28 and TRBJ2-4 for the parts outside the CDR3, the full variable domain is DVKVTQSSRYLVKRTGEKVFLECVQDMDHENMFWYRQDPGLGLRLIYFSYDVKMKEKGDIPEGYSVSREKKERFSLILESASTNQTSMYLCATQQGELAKNIQYFGAGTRLSVL.